The clone carrying this TCR beta chain was found once. This entry belongs to a study of T cell responses to AZD1222 COVID-19 vaccine. Across the whole study: Second doses that came at about 4 or about 12 weeks were put together.

The method was immunoSEQ multiplex PCR; TCRdb's version includes in-frame clones alone and lacks a portion of them. The sample contains 97,000 or so clones, about 88% of which appear only once. With V trimmed by 5 bases and J by 2 bases, 6 bases remained unmatched. The V gene's germline CDR1 is SGHTA and CDR2 FQGNSA. The CDR3 has 15 residues. This specimen consisted of peripheral blood, obtained on day 0 of AZD1222 vaccination. This chain uses TRBV7-2 with TRBJ1-1, with 9 positions matching TRBD1. This clonotype originated in an adult in good health. CDR3 in DNA: TGTGCCAGCAGCGGCCGGGACAGGGATAACACTGAAGCTTTCTTT. Protein product: CASSGRDRDNTEAFF.